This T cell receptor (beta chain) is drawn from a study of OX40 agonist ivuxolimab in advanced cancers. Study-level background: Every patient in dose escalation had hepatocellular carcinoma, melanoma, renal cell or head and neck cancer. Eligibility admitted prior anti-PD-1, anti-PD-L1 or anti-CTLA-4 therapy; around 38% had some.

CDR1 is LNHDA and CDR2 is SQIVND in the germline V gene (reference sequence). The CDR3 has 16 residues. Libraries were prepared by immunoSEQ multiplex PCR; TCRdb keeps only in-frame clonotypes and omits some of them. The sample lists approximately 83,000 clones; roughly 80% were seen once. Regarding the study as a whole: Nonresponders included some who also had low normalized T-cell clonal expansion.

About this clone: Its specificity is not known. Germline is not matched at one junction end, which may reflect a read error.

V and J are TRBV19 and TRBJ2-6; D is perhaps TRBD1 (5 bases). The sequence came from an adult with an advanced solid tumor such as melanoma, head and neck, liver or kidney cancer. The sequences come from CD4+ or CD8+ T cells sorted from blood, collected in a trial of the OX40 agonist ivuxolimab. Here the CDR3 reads CASSMEALSGANVPTF. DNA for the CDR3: TGTGCCAGTAGTATGGAAGCACTCTCTGGGGCCAACGTCCCGACTTTC.